This T cell receptor (beta chain) is from a study of regulatory T cells in long-lasting Graves disease. For the study at large: Graves' patients (newly diagnosed) had been on antithyroid drugs under 3 months.

Arm-PCR of CDR3 regions and iRepertoire HTBI primers were the basis on which TCR beta libraries were built. MiXCR, applied by TCRdb to the multiplex PCR reads, yields one record per CDR3 protein. Of 400,000 to 500,000 distinct CDR3 sequences listed, 14% are singletons. In this sample, this clonotype turned up many times. Time point denoted: newly diagnosed GD, antithyroid drugs for less than 3 months. Extracted RNA from PBMCs served as the source of the TCR library. The patients were enrolled through endocrinology in Xi'an, China. Looked up from germline, CDR1 is MDHEN and CDR2 is SYDVKM. The CDR3 consists of 19 residues. V lost 6 bases and J lost 4; bases outside the gene matches: 17. Another study also made use of these data, one on T cells in Graves' hyperthyroidism and ophthalmopathy. That study reports: Each diagnosis drew on symptoms, thyroxine, TRAb, thyroid ultrasound and orbital computed tomography findings.

This chain uses TRBV28 with TRBJ2-1; 11 bases fit TRBD2. Source: peripheral blood mononuclear cells (PBMCs), taken at new diagnosis, from a patient treated with antithyroid drugs. The receptor comes from a woman aged 45 to 65 with Graves disease. The CDR3 is CASSLMGTSGLGGYNEQFF. The CDR3 DNA follows: TGTGCCAGCAGCCTCATGGGGACTAGCGGCCTTGGAGGGTACAATGAGCAGTTCTTC.